Below, 18 T cell receptor beta chains from the same sample are listed, as sequenced in a study of OX40 agonist ivuxolimab in advanced cancers. Produced via immunoSEQ multiplex PCR; TCRdb's table is partial and in-frame only. The sample consists of under 90,000 clones, roughly 91% of them appearing once. Sequenced here: CD4+ or CD8+ T cells sorted from blood, sampled in a trial of the OX40 agonist ivuxolimab. These TCRs come from an adult with an advanced solid tumor such as melanoma, head and neck, liver or kidney cancer.

The rearrangement links TRBV5-1 to TRBJ2-3, with 16 bases that match TRBD2. Germline CDR1 reads SGHRS; CDR2 reads YFSETQ. This CDR3 comprises 16 residues. V shed 4 bases, J shed 9 bases, and the junction held 8 bases outside the gene matches. The CDR3 bases are TGCGCCAGCAGCCCACCGGGACTAGCGGGAGGGGGCACGCAGTATTTT. Protein product: CASSPPGLAGGGTQYF.

The rearrangement uses TRBV18 and TRBJ2-3, with 10 bases matching TRBD2. There are 15 residues in the CDR3. Losses at the gene ends were 0 bases for V and 7 bases for J; bases not matched to a gene: 4. Looked up from germline, CDR1 is KGHSH and CDR2 is LQKENI. CDR3 in DNA: TGTGCCAGCTCACCACCCTCTAGCGGGGGCTATACGCAGTATTTT. Translated, it gives CASSPPSSGGYTQYF.

The gene calls are TRBV6-1 and TRBJ2-7, with D tentatively TRBD1 (5 bases). The ends were cut back, 6 bases at V and 7 bases at J, with 16 bases in the middle. This CDR3 region has 13 residues. CDR1 is MNHNS and CDR2 is SASEGT in the germline V gene. CDR3 amino acids: CASRLGLQGEQYF. CDR3 nucleotides: TGTGCCAGCAGACTGGGGCTGCAGGGAGAGCAGTACTTC.

This clone was observed a single time. The chain has TRBV18 and TRBJ2-1; 13 bases fit TRBD2. Germline values: CDR1 KGHSH, CDR2 LQKENI. J gave up 10 bases and V 2 bases, and 5 bases lay outside the gene matches. The CDR3 runs 15 residues. Written as DNA, the CDR3 is TGTGCCAGCTCACCAGGGACTAGCGGGGCTGGGGAGCAGTTCTTC. This sequence encodes CASSPGTSGAGEQFF. The full variable domain, in which reference TRBV18 and TRBJ2-1 provide the parts outside the CDR3, is NAGVMQNPRHLVRRRGQEARLRCSPMKGHSHVYWYRQLPEEGLKFMVYLQKENIIDESGMPKERFSAEFPKEGPSILRIQQVVRGDSAAYFCASSPGTSGAGEQFFGPGTRLTVL.

The chain has TRBV5-1 and TRBJ1-2, with a possible D match to TRBD1 (6 bases). The germline V gene encodes CDR1 SGHRS and CDR2 YFSETQ. The CDR3 runs to 17 residues. Deletions cut 1 base from V and 0 bases from J, with 16 bases between. DNA for the CDR3: TGCGCCAGCAGCTTGTCGCCAGGAGGGGGATCTAACTATGGCTACACCTTC. It specifies CASSLSPGGGSNYGYTF. The variable domain in full, completed from reference TRBV5-1 and TRBJ1-2, reads KAGVTQTPRYLIKTRGQQVTLSCSPISGHRSVSWYQQTPGQGLQFLFEYFSETQRNKGNFPGRFSGRQFSNSRSEMNVSTLELGDSALYLCASSLSPGGGSNYGYTFGSGTRLTVV.

This clone was detected once. The J gene is TRBJ2-7, the V gene TRBV27, with 13 bases identical to TRBD2. This CDR3 comprises 18 residues. V was pared by 6 bases and J by 2 bases, with 13 bases of the junction left unmatched. CDR1 is MNHEY, CDR2 SMNVEV, per germline (reference sequence). This CDR3 reads CASSEYSTGTSGTYEQYF. In DNA form, the CDR3 reads TGTGCCAGCAGCGAATACTCTACCGGGACTAGCGGGACCTACGAGCAGTACTTC.

The chain has TRBV6-5 and TRBJ1-6, with D unclear. Germline V CDR1 and CDR2: MNHEY, SVGAGI. Trimming took off 6 bases at V and 10 bases at J, with 13 bases between the two ends. CDR3 length: 13 amino acids. The CDR3 reads CASRPGERSPLHF. Here the CDR3 DNA reads TGTGCCAGCAGGCCGGGCGAACGGTCACCCCTCCACTTT.

This sequence joins TRBV7-2 and TRBJ2-2, with 7 bases identical to TRBD1. The CDR3 spans 16 residues. The V and J ends lost 0 bases and 2 bases, in that order; junction bases with no gene match: 3. Germline CDR1 SGHTA, CDR2 FQGNSA. In DNA, the CDR3 is TGTGCCAGCAGCTTAGCCGGGACAGTTAACACCGGGGAGCTGTTTTTT. This codes for CASSLAGTVNTGELFF.

This clone has a single count. The chain couples TRBV6-1 to TRBJ2-5; D could derive from TRBD1 or TRBD2 (7 bases each). Germline CDR1 MNHNS, CDR2 SASEGT. The CDR3 consists of 15 residues. The V end lost 7 bases, the J end lost 5 bases, and 20 bases lay between the germline ends. As DNA, the CDR3 is TGTGCCAGCACCTCAGGGGGGGGATATGGTGAGACCCAGTACTTC. Residues: CASTSGGGYGETQYF.

This chain joins TRBV2 and TRBJ1-6; D may be TRBD1 (5 bases). Germline V gene lookup returns CDR1 SNHLY and CDR2 FYNNEI. The CDR3 sequence is 14 residues long. Trimming took off 2 bases at V and 3 bases at J, with 5 bases between the two ends. The CDR3 spells CASSEQGYNSPLHF. The CDR3 bases are TGTGCCAGCAGTGAACAGGGCTATAATTCACCCCTCCACTTT.

V is TRBV7-2 and J is TRBJ2-2, with 8 bases lining up with TRBD2. Germline CDR1 is SGHTA and CDR2 is FQGNSA. V shed 0 bases, J shed 5 bases, and the junction held 8 bases outside the gene matches. The CDR3 sequence is 17 residues long. CDR3 DNA: TGTGCCAGCAGCTTAGCGAAAGAAGCGGGAGTTACCGGGGAGCTGTTTTTT. Protein sequence: CASSLAKEAGVTGELFF.

The rearrangement links TRBV29-1 to TRBJ2-3, with TRBD2 matching 12 bases. V lost 7 bases to trimming and J lost 2 bases; unmatched junction nucleotides: 4. The CDR3 consists of 14 residues. The V gene's germline CDR1 is SQVTM and CDR2 ANQGSEA. The CDR3 is CSGRTSGNTDTQYF. CDR3 bases: TGCAGCGGGCGGACTAGCGGGAACACAGATACGCAGTATTTT.

The chain uses TRBV19 and TRBJ2-7; unclear D gene. The CDR3 is 12 amino acids. The germline gives CDR1 LNHDA, CDR2 SQIVND (reference sequence). Trimming took 4 bases from V and 4 from J, leaving 8 bases between them. Here the CDR3 DNA reads TGTGCCAGTAGTAGTCAGCCATACGAGCAGTACTTC. The encoded protein is CASSSQPYEQYF.

This sequence joins TRBV7-7 and TRBJ1-5, with unresolved D. Germline V CDR1 and CDR2: SSHAT, FNYEAQ (reference sequence). The CDR3 length is 17 residues. V was clipped by 5 bases and J by 1 base, with 18 bases between them. The chain's CDR3 is CASSPVGGDGSNQPQHF. The CDR3 DNA sequence: TGTGCCAGCAGCCCTGTAGGCGGGGATGGGAGCAATCAGCCCCAGCATTTT.

This clone has just one count. The rearrangement joins TRBV5-1 to TRBJ2-7, with no clear D. The V gene's germline CDR1 is SGHRS and CDR2 YFSETQ. This CDR3 contains 15 residues. Trimming removed 0 bases at V and 1 base at J, with 11 bases between. Written as DNA, the CDR3 is TGCGCCAGCAGCTTGGCCGGGTGGGGTTCCTACGAGCAGTACTTC. Translating gives CASSLAGWGSYEQYF.

The rearrangement links TRBV7-2 to TRBJ1-3; D is possibly TRBD1 (6 bases). CDR1 and CDR2 from the germline V gene are SGHTA and FQGNSA. V gave up 2 bases and J gave up 0 bases, with 11 bases separating them. This CDR3 is 16 amino acids long. The CDR3 DNA sequence: TGTGCCAGCAGCTTATCGTGGGGGGCCTCTGGAAACACCATATATTTT. Its translation is CASSLSWGASGNTIYF.

The rearrangement joins TRBV18 to TRBJ2-1, with 8 positions matching TRBD2. There are 16 residues in the CDR3. With V trimmed by 3 bases and J by 3 bases, 7 bases remained unmatched. Per germline, CDR1 KGHSH and CDR2 LQKENI. CDR3 residues: CASSPGAGGNYNEQFF. The CDR3 DNA reads TGTGCCAGCTCACCGGGGGCGGGAGGTAACTACAATGAGCAGTTCTTC.

The chain uses TRBV10-1 and TRBJ2-1; 9 bases are shared with TRBD2. CDR1 is WNHNN and CDR2 is SYGVQD in the germline V gene (reference sequence). The CDR3 has 14 amino acids. J was trimmed by 7 bases and V by 4 bases; bases with no gene match: 5. CDR3 in amino acids: CASSVAGDRNEQFF. The CDR3 DNA follows: TGCGCCAGCAGTGTAGCGGGAGATAGAAATGAGCAGTTCTTC.